These 32 T cell receptor beta chains were sequenced from one sample in a study of T cell repertoires in cytomegalovirus infection (dated by TCRdb to between 2019 and 2020). Antigens for these TCRs are unknown. Reads for this sample came from an Illumina HiSeq 1500. The public reads were reprocessed in TCRdb via fastp at Q25 and MiXCR, keeping in-frame beta chains. Each entry is one CDR3 protein sequence, shown with its most common DNA and genes. This sample lists roughly 200,000 distinct CDR3 sequences; around 40% were detected once. Approximately 59% of the sample is in the top ten clones. The treatment or condition label on this specimen signifies: in vitro stimulation with specific CMV peptide epitopes to enrich CMV-specific T cells. Sequencing used CD8+ T cells from cultured PBMCs, obtained from culture after CMV antigen stimulation. The receptors derive from a human donor in good health (CMV status not recorded). Some clones in this sample may be carry-over from other donors' samples.

This clonotype was observed once. V gene TRBV27 combines with J gene TRBJ1-2, with 8 bases fitting TRBD1. V lost 5 bases, J lost 4 bases, and 9 bases stayed unmatched. The CDR3 runs to 15 residues. Per germline, CDR1 MNHEY and CDR2 SMNVEV (reference sequence). CDR3 residues: CASSILAGTGYGYTF. Here the CDR3 DNA reads TGTGCCAGCAGTATCCTTGCCGGGACAGGCTATGGCTACACCTTC.

The chain combines TRBV7-6 with TRBJ2-7; D perhaps matches TRBD2 (6 bases). Trimming shortened V by 4 bases and J by 3 bases, and 10 bases separated the two germline ends. CDR1 is SGHVS, CDR2 FNYEAQ, per germline. The CDR3 sequence is 13 residues long. Here the CDR3 DNA reads TGTGCCAGCAGCTCGGGGGACTTCTACGAGCAGTACTTC. It codes for CASSSGDFYEQYF.

CDR3 region: CASRAGSTEAFF. The CDR3 DNA reads TGTGCCAGCAGGGCAGGGAGCACTGAAGCTTTCTTT. This chain joins TRBV12-3 or TRBV12-4 and TRBJ1-1, with D perhaps matching TRBD1 (5 bases). The V end was cut by 6 bases, the J end by 4 bases, with 9 bases between. The CDR3 runs to 12 residues.

This clonotype was seen a handful of times. J is TRBJ2-7 and V is TRBV2; possibly TRBD2 for D (6 bases). Germline CDR1 SNHLY, CDR2 FYNNEI. This CDR3 is 18 amino acids long. Between the trimmed V and J ends, which lost 2 bases and 3 bases, there was a span of 23 bases. DNA of the CDR3: TGTGCCAGCAGTGAATTTCCTGGAGGGAGATGGCCTGACTACGAGCAGTACTTC. Encoded protein: CASSEFPGGRWPDYEQYF.

The chain has TRBV12-3 or TRBV12-4 and TRBJ2-1; 7 nucleotides line up with TRBD2. CDR3 length: 14 residues. Germline trimming cut 0 bases from V and 8 bases from J; bases unmatched to any gene: 4. The CDR3 is CASSLAGGGDEQFF. CDR3 bases: TGTGCCAGCAGTTTAGCGGGGGGGGGGGATGAGCAGTTCTTC.

This clonotype appeared many times. This chain joins TRBV2 and TRBJ2-3; a weak D match, TRBD1 (5 bases). Germline CDR1 SNHLY, CDR2 FYNNEI. This CDR3 contains 15 residues. Trimming removed 4 bases from V and 3 bases from J, with 14 bases in between. CDR3 residues: CASSAFGAGTDTQYF. In DNA form, the CDR3 reads TGTGCCAGCAGTGCCTTTGGGGCAGGAACAGATACGCAGTATTTT. The full variable domain, completed using reference TRBV2 and TRBJ2-3, is EPEVTQTPSHQVTQMGQEVILRCVPISNHLYFYWYRQILGQKVEFLVSFYNNEISEKSEIFDDQFSVERPDGSNFTLKIRSTKLEDSAMYFCASSAFGAGTDTQYFGPGTRLTVL.

The chain employs TRBV27 and TRBJ1-1; D gene ambiguous. The CDR3 is 14 residues long. CDR1 and CDR2 (germline): MNHEY, SMNVEV (reference sequence). V lost 5 bases and J 0 bases, leaving 10 bases between the germline ends. In DNA, the CDR3 is TGTGCCAGCAGTCTAACCCTTCTGAACACTGAAGCTTTCTTT. This codes for CASSLTLLNTEAFF.

This chain connects TRBV7-9 to TRBJ2-2, with TRBD1 matching 8 bases. V lost 5 bases, J lost 7 bases, and 9 bases stayed unmatched. Germline V gives CDR1 SEHNR, CDR2 FQNEAQ (reference sequence). CDR3 length equals 15 residues. This CDR3 is CASSPHGQGNGELFF. In DNA form, the CDR3 reads TGTGCCAGCAGCCCGCACGGACAGGGTAACGGGGAGCTGTTTTTT.

V usage is TRBV9 and J usage is TRBJ2-3; no definite D call. Trimming pared 0 bases from V and 5 bases from J, leaving 10 bases between. The CDR3 runs 14 residues. Germline-derived CDR1 and CDR2 are SGDLS and YYNGEE. CDR3 sequence reads: CASSVGYNLDTQYF. In DNA form, the CDR3 reads TGTGCCAGCAGCGTAGGCTATAACCTAGATACGCAGTATTTT.

The chain joins TRBV7-3 to TRBJ2-1, with 10 bases that match TRBD1. Germline-derived CDR1 and CDR2 are SGHTA and FQGTGA. The CDR3 totals 15 residues. Trimming at V came to 3 bases and at J to 7 bases, leaving 6 bases not matched to a gene. CDR3 loop: CASSFRQGAHNEQFF. In DNA form, the CDR3 reads TGTGCCAGCAGCTTTCGACAGGGGGCGCATAATGAGCAGTTCTTC. Drawing the rest from reference TRBV7-3 and TRBJ2-1, the complete variable domain is GAGVSQTPSNKVTEKGKYVELRCDPISGHTALYWYRQSLGQGPEFLIYFQGTGAADDSGLPNDRFFAVRPEGSVSTLKIQRTERGDSAVYLCASSFRQGAHNEQFFGPGTRLTVL.

The rearrangement links TRBV27 to TRBJ2-7; no definite D call. This CDR3 spans 13 amino acids. V lost 6 bases and J 3 bases, leaving 12 bases between the germline ends. Germline V gene lookup returns CDR1 MNHEY and CDR2 SMNVEV (reference sequence). The CDR3 loop reads CASRANFNYEQYF. The DNA for the CDR3 is TGTGCCAGCAGGGCCAATTTTAACTACGAGCAGTACTTC.

The J gene is TRBJ1-1, the V gene TRBV19, with a possible D match to TRBD1 (5 bases). The CDR3 length is 15 residues. Trimming removed 5 bases at V and 4 bases at J, with 17 bases between. Germline CDR1 LNHDA, CDR2 SQIVND (reference sequence). The CDR3 coding sequence is TGTGCCAGTAGTTCATCGGTGGGGGGGGGCACTGAAGCTTTCTTT. Translated, it gives CASSSSVGGGTEAFF. The full variable domain, with the rest looked up from reference TRBV19 and TRBJ1-1, is DGGITQSPKYLFRKEGQNVTLSCEQNLNHDAMYWYRQDPGQGLRLIYYSQIVNDFQKGDIAEGYSVSREKKESFPLTVTSAQKNPTAFYLCASSSSVGGGTEAFFGQGTRLTVV.

The chain recombines TRBV12-3 or TRBV12-4 with TRBJ2-3; TRBD1 agrees at 11 bases. With 4 bases clipped from V and 3 bases from J, the junction kept 6 bases outside the gene matches. This CDR3 has 16 residues. The CDR3 DNA reads TGTGCCAGCAGTTCGGACAGGGGGCTAGGGACAGATACGCAGTATTTT. Its protein is CASSSDRGLGTDTQYF.

This clonotype has just a few counts. The gene calls are TRBV7-2 and TRBJ2-1; the match to TRBD2 covers 12 bases. The germline gives CDR1 SGHTA, CDR2 FQGNSA. The CDR3 spans 16 residues. V shed 2 bases, J shed 6 bases, and the junction held 5 bases outside the gene matches. CDR3 protein: CASSLIPSGGGNEQFF. The CDR3 bases are TGTGCCAGCAGCTTAATCCCTAGCGGGGGGGGCAATGAGCAGTTCTTC.

The J gene is TRBJ2-7, the V gene TRBV4-1, with 9 bases lining up with TRBD1. Trimming cost V 1 base and J 1 base; bases outside gene matches: 14. CDR3 length: 19 amino acids. The germline gives CDR1 MGHRA, CDR2 YSYEKL. In DNA, the CDR3 is TGCGCCAGCAGCCAAGTACTCCCGGGACAGGGAGCCGTTTCCTACGAGCAGTACTTC. It encodes CASSQVLPGQGAVSYEQYF.

The V and J genes are TRBV4-2 and TRBJ2-7, with 11 positions matching TRBD1. This CDR3 has 16 residues. Germline V lookup: CDR1 LGHNA, CDR2 YNFKEQ. With V trimmed by 0 bases and J by 3 bases, 4 bases remained unmatched. Here the CDR3 DNA reads TGTGCCAGCAGCCAAGATCAAGGGACAGGGGGCTACGAGCAGTACTTC. Translation: CASSQDQGTGGYEQYF.

V gene TRBV5-6 combines with J gene TRBJ2-7; no reliable D call. CDR1 SGHDT and CDR2 YYEEEE come from the germline V gene. V lost 0 bases and J 0 bases, leaving 10 bases between the germline ends. The CDR3 runs 15 residues. CDR3 DNA sequence: TGTGCCAGCAGCTTGGGCAGTTTTAGCTCCTACGAGCAGTACTTC. This translates into CASSLGSFSSYEQYF. Complete variable domain (other parts from reference TRBV5-6 and TRBJ2-7): DAGVTQSPTHLIKTRGQQVTLRCSPKSGHDTVSWYQQALGQGPQFIFQYYEEEERQRGNFPDRFSGHQFPNYSSELNVNALLLGDSALYLCASSLGSFSSYEQYFGPGTRLTVT.

This clonotype was picked up one time. This chain uses TRBV28 with TRBJ2-3, with 7 bases lining up with TRBD2. This CDR3 contains 16 residues. The V and J ends lost 5 bases and 1 base, in that order; junction bases with no gene match: 9. Germline loops: CDR1 MDHEN, CDR2 SYDVKM. CDR3 amino acids: CASSLAGDTGTDTQYF. CDR3 bases: TGTGCCAGCAGTCTCGCGGGGGATACAGGCACAGATACGCAGTATTTT.

The chain combines TRBV7-8 with TRBJ2-7; 10 positions match TRBD1. Losses at the gene ends were 3 bases for V and 5 bases for J; bases not matched to a gene: 7. Germline values: CDR1 SGHVS, CDR2 FQNEAQ. The CDR3 contains 15 residues. Written as DNA, the CDR3 is TGTGCCAGCAGCTTGAGGGACAGGGGATTCAACGAGCAGTACTTC. It is translated as CASSLRDRGFNEQYF.

The sample holds many counts of this clonotype. The rearrangement joins TRBV7-9 to TRBJ2-2, with D perhaps assigned TRBD1 or TRBD2 (5 bases each). The length of the CDR3 is 12 residues. Deletions cut 3 bases from V and 6 bases from J, with 5 bases between. Per the germline V gene, CDR1 is SEHNR and CDR2 is FQNEAQ (reference sequence). For the CDR3, the DNA is TGTGCCAGCAGCTTGGGGGCCGGGGAGCTGTTTTTT. Its translation: CASSLGAGELFF.

This chain links TRBV6-8 with TRBJ2-6; TRBD1 is a possible D gene (6 bases). CDR3 length equals 17 residues. Germline values: CDR1 MNHGY, CDR2 SAAAGT. With 5 bases removed from V and 2 bases from J, the gap between germline ends came to 16 bases. DNA of the CDR3: TGTGCCAGCAGTGTGGACAGTGCCTTGGCTGGGGCCAACGTCCTGACTTTC. It translates to CASSVDSALAGANVLTF.

The rearrangement uses TRBV19 and TRBJ1-1, with 7 nucleotides matching TRBD1. CDR1 LNHDA and CDR2 SQIVND come from the germline V gene (reference sequence). The length of the CDR3 is 13 residues. Unmatched junction bases numbered 2, after V lost 0 bases and J lost 7 bases. The CDR3 DNA is TGTGCCAGTAGTATAGATGGACAGGTTGAAGCTTTCTTT. Translated, it gives CASSIDGQVEAFF.

This clonotype was seen a few times. The genes are TRBV7-9 and TRBJ2-6; D gene unclear. V was trimmed by 1 base and J by 4 bases, leaving 14 bases between them. The CDR3 loop spans 17 amino acids. CDR1 SEHNR and CDR2 FQNEAQ come from the germline V gene (reference sequence). CDR3 in DNA: TGTGCCAGCAGCTTAGGTGGCAGCGCGCTCGGGGCCAACGTCCTGACTTTC. It yields the protein CASSLGGSALGANVLTF.

This clonotype has more than one count but fewer than ten. This rearrangement joins TRBV12-3 or TRBV12-4 to TRBJ1-1; possibly TRBD1 for D (5 bases). V gave up 4 bases and J gave up 7 bases, with 10 bases separating them. The CDR3 consists of 12 residues. Here the CDR3 reads CASSSGTFEAFF. The DNA of the CDR3 is TGTGCCAGCAGTTCAGGGACCTTTGAAGCTTTCTTT.

V gene TRBV7-2 combines with J gene TRBJ2-7, with a possible D match to TRBD2 (5 bases). V gave up 4 bases and J gave up 2 bases, with 18 bases separating them. This CDR3 has 16 residues. CDR1 is SGHTA and CDR2 is FQGNSA in the germline V gene. The CDR3 DNA is TGTGCCAGCAGCTGGTCAGTGGGTCGGGATCCCTACGAGCAGTACTTC. Protein: CASSWSVGRDPYEQYF.

This chain connects TRBV24-1 to TRBJ2-2; 12 bases are a match to TRBD2. Germline CDR1 KGHDR, CDR2 SFDVKD. V shed 4 bases and J 1 base; nucleotides not matched to a gene: 9. The CDR3 has 19 residues. Here the CDR3 DNA reads TGTGCCACCAGTGACCGCTCGGGACTAGCGGGCGAGAACACCGGGGAGCTGTTTTTT. The encoded protein is CATSDRSGLAGENTGELFF.

The chain couples TRBV5-6 to TRBJ1-1; D is uncertain. Trimming stripped 4 bases from V and 12 bases from J, with 13 bases between. Germline-derived CDR1 and CDR2 are SGHDT and YYEEEE. The CDR3 runs to 11 residues. As DNA, the CDR3 is TGTGCCAGCAGCGGCGGGCGGAAAACTTTCTTT. Translating it yields CASSGGRKTFF. The full variable domain, its missing parts supplied by reference TRBV5-6 and TRBJ1-1, is DAGVTQSPTHLIKTRGQQVTLRCSPKSGHDTVSWYQQALGQGPQFIFQYYEEEERQRGNFPDRFSGHQFPNYSSELNVNALLLGDSALYLCASSGGRKTFFGQGTRLTVV.

The V and J genes are TRBV12-5 and TRBJ1-5; D may be TRBD1 (5 bases). Trimming pared 0 bases from V and 3 bases from J, leaving 12 bases between. The CDR3 covers 16 residues. Germline-derived CDR1 and CDR2 are LGHNT and FRNRAP. CDR3 sequence: CASGLVPDNINQPQHF. The CDR3 DNA sequence: TGTGCTAGTGGTTTGGTACCGGACAACATCAATCAGCCCCAGCATTTT. Looking up the rest from reference TRBV12-5 and TRBJ1-5 gives the full variable domain: DARVTQTPRHKVTEMGQEVTMRCQPILGHNTVFWYRQTMMQGLELLAYFRNRAPLDDSGMPKDRFSAEMPDATLATLKIQPSEPRDSAVYFCASGLVPDNINQPQHFGDGTRLSIL.

The chain carries TRBV19 and TRBJ2-2, with a possible D match to TRBD2 (5 bases). The length of the CDR3 is 15 residues. Trimming left V 3 bases short and J 2 bases short, with 10 bases between. CDR1 is LNHDA and CDR2 is SQIVND in the germline V gene (reference sequence). The CDR3 nucleotides read TGTGCCAGTAGTATTAGACTACTAAACACCGGGGAGCTGTTTTTT. This gives the protein CASSIRLLNTGELFF.

This clonotype came up a few times. Its ends do not fully match the called genes, so a read error is possible. V usage is TRBV7-7 and J usage is TRBJ2-1, with D perhaps assigned TRBD1 or TRBD2 (5 bases each). CDR3 length equals 16 residues. Germline-derived CDR1 and CDR2 are SSHAT and FNYEAQ (reference sequence). In DNA, the CDR3 is TGTGCTAGCAGCTTAGAAGTGGGGGAGTTAAACAATGAGCAGTTCTTC. This codes for CASSLEVGELNNEQFF.

J is TRBJ2-7 and V is TRBV7-9; D remains ambiguous. The CDR3 runs to 17 residues. From germline, CDR1 is SEHNR and CDR2 FQNEAQ (reference sequence). Trimming left V 3 bases short and J 6 bases short, with 24 bases between. CDR3: CASSFTVVRTVLSEQYF. The CDR3 nucleotides read TGTGCCAGCAGCTTCACGGTTGTGAGGACGGTGTTGAGCGAGCAGTACTTC.

The rearrangement joins TRBV5-4 to TRBJ1-2, with D perhaps matching TRBD1 (5 bases). The V gene's germline CDR1 is SGHNT and CDR2 YYREEE (reference sequence). V gave up 3 bases and J gave up 0 bases, with 12 bases separating them. This CDR3 spans 15 amino acids. CDR3 residues: CASSSDRATNYGYTF. CDR3 in DNA: TGTGCCAGCAGCTCCGACAGAGCGACTAACTATGGCTACACCTTC.